Listed below are T cell receptor beta chains from one sample, sequenced in a study of technical replicates of blood from a few donors. The data were produced by immunoSEQ multiplex PCR, yet TCRdb's version contains in-frame clones alone and is incomplete. The sample lists about 59,000 clones; approximately 87% were seen once. Specimen: PBMCs. Every receptor here comes from a human donor in good health. Some clones in this sample may be carry-over from other donors' samples. CDR3s include the opening cysteine and the closing phenylalanine or tryptophan.

v_call,cdr3_aa
TRBV4-3,CASSQIPGGAGETQYF
TRBV7-9,CASSFLSGNTGELFF
TRBV27,CASSPGHLYEQYF
TRBV20-1,CSARMVDEQFF
TRBV7-2,CASSFSTSGMVTQYF
TRBV28,CASSFLRTEAFF
TRBV15,CATSRSIDRVEPQHF
TRBV10-3,CAISEPPGTSGLTDTQYF
TRBV9,CASSVVGSTDTQYF
TRBV28,CASRLGQGNEKLFF
TRBV4-3,CASSQEKGAGSPLHF
TRBV7-2,CASSLGVGGLNEKLFF
TRBV19,CASSLPNSPLHF
TRBV7-2,CASSLGQGNYNEQFF
TRBV7-9,CATGKAASYEQYF
TRBV15,CATGGRGQGTGELFF
TRBV5-6,CASSLGDRRTEAFF
TRBV11-2,CASSRRTSGTQSTDTQYF
TRBV6-6,CASRPSGSENEQYF
TRBV4-1,CASSPTGAEAFF
TRBV10-3,CAITEQPGQGAYGYTF
TRBV5-1,CASSLAETDTQYF
TRBV6-5,CASRQAYPYEQYF
TRBV20-1,CSAAGQETQYF
TRBV4-1,CASSRLQGTQETQYF
TRBV7-9,CASSLADSPLHF
TRBV15,CATSADRGAYNEQFF
TRBV19,CASSPAANYGYTF
TRBV13,CASSFQGTGELFF
TRBV4-3,CASSQTSGPFIEQFF
TRBV5-1,CASRQGGGTGELFF
TRBV18,CASSPGTGFWDEQFF
TRBV27,CASGLWGVTEAFF
TRBV6-1,CASSEGSVRGEQYF
TRBV7-9,CASSSDLAPETQYF
TRBV6-5,CASSIDRRGSEQYF
TRBV4-3,CASSELGQGHEQYF
TRBV5-6,CASSPGHSYEQYF
TRBV7-2,CASSERTGGTNEQFF
TRBV18,CASQGQANQPQHF
TRBV5-1,CASSPELAGGPYEQYF
TRBV14,CASSQVQGLTTPLPFYEQYF
TRBV27,CASSLILEGRTEAFF
TRBV15,CATSRGAQGKFAEQYF
TRBV5-4,CASSLDLAGVINEQFF